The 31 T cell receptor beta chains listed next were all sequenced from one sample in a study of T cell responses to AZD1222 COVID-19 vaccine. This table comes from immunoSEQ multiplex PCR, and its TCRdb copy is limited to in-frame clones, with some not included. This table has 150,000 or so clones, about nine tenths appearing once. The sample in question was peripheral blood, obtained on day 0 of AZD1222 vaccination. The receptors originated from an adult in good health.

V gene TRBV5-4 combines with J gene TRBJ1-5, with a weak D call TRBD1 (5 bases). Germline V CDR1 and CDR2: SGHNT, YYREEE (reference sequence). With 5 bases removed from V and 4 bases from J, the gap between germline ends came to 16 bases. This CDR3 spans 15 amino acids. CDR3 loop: CASRLGTDPNQPQHF. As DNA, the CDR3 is TGTGCCAGCAGACTCGGGACGGATCCTAATCAGCCCCAGCATTTT.

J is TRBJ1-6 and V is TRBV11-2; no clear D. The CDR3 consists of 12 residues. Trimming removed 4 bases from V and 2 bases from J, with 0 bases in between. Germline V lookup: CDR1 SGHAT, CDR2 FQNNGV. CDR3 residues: CASSSYNSPLHF. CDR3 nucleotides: TGTGCCAGCAGCTCCTATAATTCACCCCTCCACTTT.

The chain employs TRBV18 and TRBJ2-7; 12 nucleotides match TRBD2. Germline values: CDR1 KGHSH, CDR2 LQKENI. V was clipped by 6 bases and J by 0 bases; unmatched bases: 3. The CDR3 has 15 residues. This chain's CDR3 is CASSQTSGSSYEQYF. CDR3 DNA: TGTGCCAGCTCGCAGACTAGCGGGAGCTCCTACGAGCAGTACTTC.

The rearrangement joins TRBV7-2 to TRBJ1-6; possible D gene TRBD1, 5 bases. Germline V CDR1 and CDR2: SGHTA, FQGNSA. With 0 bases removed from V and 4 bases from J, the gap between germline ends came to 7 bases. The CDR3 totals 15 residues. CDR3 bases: TGTGCCAGCAGCTTAGCCCAGGGTTATAATTCACCCCTCCACTTT. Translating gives CASSLAQGYNSPLHF.

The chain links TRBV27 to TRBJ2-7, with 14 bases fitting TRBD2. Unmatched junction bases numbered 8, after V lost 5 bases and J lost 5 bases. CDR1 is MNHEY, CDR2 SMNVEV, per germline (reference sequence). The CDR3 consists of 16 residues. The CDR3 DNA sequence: TGTGCCAGCAGTCCGGGACTAGCGGGAGACTTTGACGAGCAGTACTTC. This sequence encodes CASSPGLAGDFDEQYF.

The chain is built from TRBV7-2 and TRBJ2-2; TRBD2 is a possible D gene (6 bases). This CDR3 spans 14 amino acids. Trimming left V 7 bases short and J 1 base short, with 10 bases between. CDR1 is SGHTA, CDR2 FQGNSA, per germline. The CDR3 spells CASTARGNTGELFF. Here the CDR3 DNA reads TGTGCCAGCACCGCGCGGGGGAACACCGGGGAGCTGTTTTTT.

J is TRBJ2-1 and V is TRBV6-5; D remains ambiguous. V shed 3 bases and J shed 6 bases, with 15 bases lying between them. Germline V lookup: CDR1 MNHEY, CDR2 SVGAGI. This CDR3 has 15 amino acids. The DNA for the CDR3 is TGTGCCAGCAGTTATGGTAGCAGTACGGGCAATGAGCAGTTCTTC. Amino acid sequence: CASSYGSSTGNEQFF.

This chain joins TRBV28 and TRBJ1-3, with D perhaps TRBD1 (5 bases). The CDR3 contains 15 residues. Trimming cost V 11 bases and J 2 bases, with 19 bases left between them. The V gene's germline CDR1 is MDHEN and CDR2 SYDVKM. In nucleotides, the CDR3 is TGTGCCGCATCAGGGTTTCTTACGGCTGGAAACACCATATATTTT. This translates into CAASGFLTAGNTIYF.

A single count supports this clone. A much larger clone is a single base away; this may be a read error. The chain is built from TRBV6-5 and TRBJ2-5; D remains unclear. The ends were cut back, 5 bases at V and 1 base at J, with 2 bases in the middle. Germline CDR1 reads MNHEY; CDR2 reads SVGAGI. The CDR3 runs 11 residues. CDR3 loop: CASSPQETQYF. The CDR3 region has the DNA TGTGCCAGCAGTCCCCAAGAGACCCAGTACTTC.

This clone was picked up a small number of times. The CDR3 DNA reads TGTGCCAGTAGTCTACGGGGAGGCGGGGAGCTGTTTTTT. Translation: CASSLRGGGELFF. The chain couples TRBV19 to TRBJ2-2; perhaps TRBD2 as D (6 bases). Germline values: CDR1 LNHDA, CDR2 SQIVND (reference sequence). Trimming left V 5 bases short and J 7 bases short, with 11 bases between. The CDR3 covers 13 residues.

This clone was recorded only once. CDR3 bases: TGTGCCAGTACGGACAGGGGCAAAGACCCCCCCTATGGCTACACCTTC. Its protein product is CASTDRGKDPPYGYTF. V usage is TRBV19 and J usage is TRBJ1-2; 9 nucleotides line up with TRBD1. This CDR3 spans 16 amino acids. Unmatched junction bases numbered 13, after V lost 7 bases and J lost 4 bases. Looked up from germline, CDR1 is LNHDA and CDR2 is SQIVND (reference sequence).

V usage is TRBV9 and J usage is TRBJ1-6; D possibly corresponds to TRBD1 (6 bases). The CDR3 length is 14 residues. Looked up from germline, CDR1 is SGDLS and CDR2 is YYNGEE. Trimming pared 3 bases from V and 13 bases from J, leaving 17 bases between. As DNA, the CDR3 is TGTGCCAGCAGCGGATCGGGGGCCTCCGCTCCCCTCCACTTT. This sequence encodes CASSGSGASAPLHF.

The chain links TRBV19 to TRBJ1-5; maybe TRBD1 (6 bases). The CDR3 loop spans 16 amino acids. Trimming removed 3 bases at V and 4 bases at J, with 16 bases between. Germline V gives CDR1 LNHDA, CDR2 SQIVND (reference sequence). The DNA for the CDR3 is TGTGCCAGTAGTATTTCGAACAGGGTAGGTAATCAGCCCCAGCATTTT. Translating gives CASSISNRVGNQPQHF. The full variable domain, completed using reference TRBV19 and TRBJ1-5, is DGGITQSPKYLFRKEGQNVTLSCEQNLNHDAMYWYRQDPGQGLRLIYYSQIVNDFQKGDIAEGYSVSREKKESFPLTVTSAQKNPTAFYLCASSISNRVGNQPQHFGDGTRLSIL.

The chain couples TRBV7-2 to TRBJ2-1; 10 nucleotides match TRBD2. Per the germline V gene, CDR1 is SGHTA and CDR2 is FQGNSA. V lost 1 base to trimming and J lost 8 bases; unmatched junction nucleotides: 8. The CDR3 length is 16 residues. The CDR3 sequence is CASSLGNSGGLDEQFF. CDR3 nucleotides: TGTGCCAGCAGCTTAGGTAATAGCGGGGGGCTCGATGAGCAGTTCTTC.

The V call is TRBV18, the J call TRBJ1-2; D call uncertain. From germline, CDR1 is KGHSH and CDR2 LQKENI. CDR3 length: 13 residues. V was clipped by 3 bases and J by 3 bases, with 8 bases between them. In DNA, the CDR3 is TGTGCCAGCTCACCGGACTCGGACTATGGCTACACCTTC. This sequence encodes CASSPDSDYGYTF.

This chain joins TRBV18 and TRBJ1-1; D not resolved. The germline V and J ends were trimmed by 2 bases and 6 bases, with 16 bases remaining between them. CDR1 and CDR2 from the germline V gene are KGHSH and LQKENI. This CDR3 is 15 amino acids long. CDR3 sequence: CASSPMKESSSEAFF. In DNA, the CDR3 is TGTGCCAGCTCACCAATGAAGGAATCCTCCTCTGAAGCTTTCTTT. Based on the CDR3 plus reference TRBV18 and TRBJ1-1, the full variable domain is NAGVMQNPRHLVRRRGQEARLRCSPMKGHSHVYWYRQLPEEGLKFMVYLQKENIIDESGMPKERFSAEFPKEGPSILRIQQVVRGDSAAYFCASSPMKESSSEAFFGQGTRLTVV.

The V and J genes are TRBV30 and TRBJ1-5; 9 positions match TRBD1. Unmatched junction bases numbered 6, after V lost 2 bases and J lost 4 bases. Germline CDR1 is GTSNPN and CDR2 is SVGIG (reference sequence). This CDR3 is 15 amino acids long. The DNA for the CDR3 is TGTGCCTGGAGTAAGGGAGGGACAGGGAATCAGCCCCAGCATTTT. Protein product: CAWSKGGTGNQPQHF.

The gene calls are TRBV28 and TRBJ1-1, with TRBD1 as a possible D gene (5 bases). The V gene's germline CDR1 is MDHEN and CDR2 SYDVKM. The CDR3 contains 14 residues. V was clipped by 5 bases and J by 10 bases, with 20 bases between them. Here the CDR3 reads CASSRDDTGKAAFF. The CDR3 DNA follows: TGTGCCAGCAGTCGGGACGACACGGGAAAGGCAGCTTTCTTT.

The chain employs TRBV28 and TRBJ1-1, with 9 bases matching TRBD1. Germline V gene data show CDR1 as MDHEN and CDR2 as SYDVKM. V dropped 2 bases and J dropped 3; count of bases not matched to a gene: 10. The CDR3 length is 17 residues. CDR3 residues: CASSLVRTGAVDTEAFF. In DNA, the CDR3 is TGTGCCAGCAGTTTAGTTAGGACAGGGGCGGTCGACACTGAAGCTTTCTTT.

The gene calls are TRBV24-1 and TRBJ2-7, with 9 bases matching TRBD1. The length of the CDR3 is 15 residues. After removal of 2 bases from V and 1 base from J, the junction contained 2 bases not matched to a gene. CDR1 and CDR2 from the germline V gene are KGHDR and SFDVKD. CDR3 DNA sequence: TGTGCCACCAGTGATTCGGGACAGGGATCCTACGAGCAGTACTTC. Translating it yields CATSDSGQGSYEQYF.

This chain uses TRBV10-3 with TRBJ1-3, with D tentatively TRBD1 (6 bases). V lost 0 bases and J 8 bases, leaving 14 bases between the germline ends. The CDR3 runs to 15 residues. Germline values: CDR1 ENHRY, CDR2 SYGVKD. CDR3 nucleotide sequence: TGTGCCATCAGTGAGTCCGTAACAGGGTGGGACACCATATATTTT. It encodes CAISESVTGWDTIYF.

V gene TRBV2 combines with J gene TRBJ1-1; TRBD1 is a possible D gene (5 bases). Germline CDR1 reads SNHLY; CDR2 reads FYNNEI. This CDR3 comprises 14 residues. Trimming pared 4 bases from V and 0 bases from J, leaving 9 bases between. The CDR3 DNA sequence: TGTGCCAGCAGTGGTCGGGGCCTGAACACTGAAGCTTTCTTT. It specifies CASSGRGLNTEAFF. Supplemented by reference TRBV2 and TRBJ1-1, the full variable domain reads EPEVTQTPSHQVTQMGQEVILRCVPISNHLYFYWYRQILGQKVEFLVSFYNNEISEKSEIFDDQFSVERPDGSNFTLKIRSTKLEDSAMYFCASSGRGLNTEAFFGQGTRLTVV.

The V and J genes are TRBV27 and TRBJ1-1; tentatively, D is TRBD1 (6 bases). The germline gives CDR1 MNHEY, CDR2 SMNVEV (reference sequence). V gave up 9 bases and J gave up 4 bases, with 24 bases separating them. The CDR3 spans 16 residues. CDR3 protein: CASVDGGSFDITEAFF. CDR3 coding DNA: TGTGCCAGTGTAGATGGGGGCTCCTTTGATATCACTGAAGCTTTCTTT.

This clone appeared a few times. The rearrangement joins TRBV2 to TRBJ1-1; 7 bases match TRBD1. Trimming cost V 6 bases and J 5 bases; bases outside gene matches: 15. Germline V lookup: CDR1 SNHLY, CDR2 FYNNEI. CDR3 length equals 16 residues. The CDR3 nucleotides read TGTGCCAGCAGCCTTCCCGGGACAGCGACGGGGACTGAAGCTTTCTTT. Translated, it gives CASSLPGTATGTEAFF.

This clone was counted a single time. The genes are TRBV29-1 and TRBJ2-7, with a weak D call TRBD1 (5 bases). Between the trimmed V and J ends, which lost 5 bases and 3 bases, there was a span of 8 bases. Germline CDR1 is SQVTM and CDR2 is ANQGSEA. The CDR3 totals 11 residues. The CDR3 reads CSVTDIYEQYF. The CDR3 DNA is TGCAGCGTTACGGACATCTACGAGCAGTACTTC.

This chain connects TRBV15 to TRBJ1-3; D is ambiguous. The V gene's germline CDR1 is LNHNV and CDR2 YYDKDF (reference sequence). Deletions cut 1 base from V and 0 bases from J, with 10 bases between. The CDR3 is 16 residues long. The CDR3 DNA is TGTGCCACCAGCAGAGGCTCACTCCTCTCTGGAAACACCATATATTTT. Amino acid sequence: CATSRGSLLSGNTIYF. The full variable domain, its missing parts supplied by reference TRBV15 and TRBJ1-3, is DAMVIQNPRYQVTQFGKPVTLSCSQTLNHNVMYWYQQKSSQAPKLLFHYYDKDFNNEADTPDNFQSRRPNTSFCFLDIRSPGLGDTAMYLCATSRGSLLSGNTIYFGEGSWLTVV.

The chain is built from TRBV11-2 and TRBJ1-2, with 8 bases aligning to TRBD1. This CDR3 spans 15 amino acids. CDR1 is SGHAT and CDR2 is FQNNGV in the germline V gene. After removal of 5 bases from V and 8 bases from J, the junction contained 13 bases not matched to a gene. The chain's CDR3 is CASSPSGTGLRGYTF. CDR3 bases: TGTGCCAGCAGCCCCTCCGGGACAGGTTTAAGGGGCTACACCTTC.

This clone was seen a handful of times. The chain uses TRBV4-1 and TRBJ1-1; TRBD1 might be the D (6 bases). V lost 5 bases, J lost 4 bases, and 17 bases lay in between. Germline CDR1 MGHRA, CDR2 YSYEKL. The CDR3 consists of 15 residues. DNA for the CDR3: TGCGCCAGCAGCTTTGAGGTAGGGGGTGTCACTGAAGCTTTCTTT. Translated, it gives CASSFEVGGVTEAFF.

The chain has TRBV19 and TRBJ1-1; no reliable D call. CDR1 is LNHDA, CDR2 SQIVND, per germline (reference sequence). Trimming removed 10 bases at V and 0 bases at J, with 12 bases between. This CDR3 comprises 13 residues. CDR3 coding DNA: TGTGCCACTCGATATGCATTGAACACTGAAGCTTTCTTT. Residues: CATRYALNTEAFF.

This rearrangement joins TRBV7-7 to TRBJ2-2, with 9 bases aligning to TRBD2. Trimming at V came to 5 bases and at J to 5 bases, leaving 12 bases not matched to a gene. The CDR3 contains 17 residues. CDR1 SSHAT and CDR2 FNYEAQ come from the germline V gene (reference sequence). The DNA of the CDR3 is TGTGCCAGCAGCCACGGGACTAGCCTGGTAGGGACCGGGGAGCTGTTTTTT. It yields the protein CASSHGTSLVGTGELFF.

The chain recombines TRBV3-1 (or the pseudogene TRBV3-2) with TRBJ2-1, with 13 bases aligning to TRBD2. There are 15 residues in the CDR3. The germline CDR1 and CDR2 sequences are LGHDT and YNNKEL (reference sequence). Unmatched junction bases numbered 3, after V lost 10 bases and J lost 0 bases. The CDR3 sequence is CATGTSGTSYNEQFF. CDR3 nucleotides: TGTGCCACCGGGACTAGCGGGACCTCCTACAATGAGCAGTTCTTC.